This T cell receptor beta chain stems from a study of T cells in localized non-small cell lung cancer. Overall study findings and caveats: Longer survival (overall) was linked to higher T cell density in blood. Across samples, adjacent lung featured a median roughly 60 of the top 100 tumor clones. Heterogeneity remains possible because sequencing was limited to only one tumor region.

V was cut by 10 bases and J by 4 bases, with 13 bases left in between. Germline-derived CDR1 and CDR2 are SGHDN and FVKESK. This CDR3 is built from 13 residues. Sequenced by immunoSEQ multiplex PCR; TCRdb stores in-frame clones only, minus some. The sample comprises fewer than 95,000 clones, approximately 91% of which are singletons, and approximately 4% rests with the top ten. For this clone: What it binds is not known.

Here the sequenced sample was PBMCs, taken before any cancer treatment. The chain recombines TRBV14 with TRBJ2-2, with a tentative D call TRBD2 (5 bases). The sequence derives from a woman aged 40-69 years with stage II squamous cell lung carcinoma. The CDR3 coding sequence is TGTGCCACCCGGAGGCGGCTCACCGGGGAGCTGTTTTTT. This codes for CATRRRLTGELFF.